This is a list of T cell receptor beta chains from one sample in a study of cytomegalovirus exposure and HLA in healthy donors. The protocol was immunoSEQ multiplex PCR, while the TCRdb copy is restricted to in-frame clones and leaves out a portion. The table shows about 120,000 clones, with over 8.5% occurring only once. The sequenced material came from PBMCs. The receptors were sampled from a woman in her 40s in good health and CMV-seropositive. Both conserved end residues are part of each CDR3. A D gene is named only where the DNA matches it firmly. Clone size is given for some rows only: seen once, a few or many times, or a class if the clone is expanded.

len: 15; d_gene: .; abundance: once; j_gene: TRBJ1-1; v_gene: TRBV9; CDR3nt: TGTGCCAGCAGCGTAGCCCCAGAGACAGGCACTGAAGCTTTCTTT; CDR3aa: CASSVAPETGTEAFF
len: 16; d_gene: .; abundance: .; j_gene: TRBJ1-4; v_gene: TRBV2; CDR3nt: TGTGCCAGCAGTTCGCGCGGACAGATCGCTAATGAAAAACTGTTTTTT; CDR3aa: CASSSRGQIANEKLFF
len: 16; d_gene: .; abundance: few; j_gene: TRBJ1-5; v_gene: TRBV5-8; CDR3nt: TGTGCCAGCAGCTTGTCAGGACAGTTTAGCAATCAGCCCCAGCATTTT; CDR3aa: CASSLSGQFSNQPQHF
len: 13; d_gene: .; abundance: few; j_gene: TRBJ2-7; v_gene: TRBV10-3; CDR3nt: TGTGCCATCAGTGAGGGAGTTACCTACGAGCAGTACTTC; CDR3aa: CAISEGVTYEQYF
len: 13; d_gene: .; abundance: .; j_gene: TRBJ1-1; v_gene: TRBV4-2; CDR3nt: TGTGCCAGCAGCCAACTCGGCGGGACTGAAGCTTTCTTT; CDR3aa: CASSQLGGTEAFF
len: 13; d_gene: .; abundance: few; j_gene: TRBJ1-1; v_gene: TRBV30; CDR3nt: TGTGCCTGGAGTGTAGTTGGCGGGGGAGAAGCTTTCTTT; CDR3aa: CAWSVVGGGEAFF
len: 14; d_gene: TRBD1; abundance: few; j_gene: TRBJ2-2; v_gene: TRBV29-1; CDR3nt: TGCAGCGTTGAAGGTGGGACAGATACCGGGGAGCTGTTTTTT; CDR3aa: CSVEGGTDTGELFF
len: 15; d_gene: .; abundance: few; j_gene: TRBJ1-4; v_gene: TRBV27; CDR3nt: TGTGCCAGCAGTTTGGTAAAAGGAGGAGGTGAAAAACTGTTTTTT; CDR3aa: CASSLVKGGGEKLFF
len: 15; d_gene: .; abundance: .; j_gene: TRBJ1-1; v_gene: TRBV19; CDR3nt: TGTGCCAGTAGTATTCTGGGGGGGACGAACACTGAAGCTTTCTTT; CDR3aa: CASSILGGTNTEAFF
len: 16; d_gene: TRBD1; abundance: few; j_gene: TRBJ1-2; v_gene: TRBV5-1; CDR3nt: TGCGCCAGCAGCTCACCGGGACAGGGAATTTCGCGGGGCTACACCTTC; CDR3aa: CASSSPGQGISRGYTF
len: 12; d_gene: TRBD1; abundance: few; j_gene: TRBJ1-1; v_gene: TRBV7-9; CDR3nt: TGTGCCAGCATCAGGACAGGGACTGAAGCTTTCTTT; CDR3aa: CASIRTGTEAFF
len: 16; d_gene: TRBD2; abundance: few; j_gene: TRBJ2-2; v_gene: TRBV5-1; CDR3nt: TGCGCCAGCAGCTCCTCCGGGGGGGCCAACACCGGGGAGCTGTTTTTT; CDR3aa: CASSSSGGANTGELFF
len: 11; d_gene: .; abundance: .; j_gene: TRBJ2-5; v_gene: TRBV7-9; CDR3nt: TGTGCCAGCAAAAAGGGGGAGACCCAGTACTTC; CDR3aa: CASKKGETQYF
len: 13; d_gene: .; abundance: .; j_gene: TRBJ1-1; v_gene: TRBV13; CDR3nt: TGTGCCAGCATTGGAGGAGAGAACACTGAAGCTTTCTTT; CDR3aa: CASIGGENTEAFF
len: 15; d_gene: .; abundance: few; j_gene: TRBJ1-3; v_gene: TRBV5-4; CDR3nt: TGTGCCAGCAGCTTGGACCCTATCTCTGGAAACACCATATATTTT; CDR3aa: CASSLDPISGNTIYF
len: 13; d_gene: .; abundance: .; j_gene: TRBJ1-1; v_gene: TRBV27; CDR3nt: TGTGCCAGCAGTTTAGCAGGGGACACTGAAGCTTTCTTT; CDR3aa: CASSLAGDTEAFF
len: 15; d_gene: TRBD1; abundance: .; j_gene: TRBJ2-1; v_gene: TRBV5-6; CDR3nt: TGTGCCAGCAGCGCGGGACAGGGAGCCTACAATGAGCAGTTCTTC; CDR3aa: CASSAGQGAYNEQFF
len: 15; d_gene: .; abundance: few; j_gene: TRBJ1-6; v_gene: TRBV6-6; CDR3nt: TGTGCCAGCAGCGCGACAGGCAGGCTTAATTCACCCCTCCACTTT; CDR3aa: CASSATGRLNSPLHF
len: 15; d_gene: .; abundance: .; j_gene: TRBJ1-5; v_gene: TRBV27; CDR3nt: TGTGCCAGCAGACTGGACAGTCAGAGCAATCAGCCCCAGCATTTT; CDR3aa: CASRLDSQSNQPQHF
len: 15; d_gene: TRBD2; abundance: .; j_gene: TRBJ2-7; v_gene: TRBV18; CDR3nt: TGTGCCAGCTCACCGAGGCTAGCGGGGGGTTACGAGCAGTACTTC; CDR3aa: CASSPRLAGGYEQYF
len: 15; d_gene: TRBD1; abundance: few; j_gene: TRBJ1-6; v_gene: TRBV7-6; CDR3nt: TGTGCCAGCAGCTCAAGGACAGGTTTGAATTCACCCCTCCACTTT; CDR3aa: CASSSRTGLNSPLHF
len: 15; d_gene: TRBD2; abundance: few; j_gene: TRBJ2-7; v_gene: TRBV10-3; CDR3nt: TGTGCCATCAGTGAGTCGACTGGACTAGCCTACGAGCAGTACTTC; CDR3aa: CAISESTGLAYEQYF
len: 16; d_gene: TRBD2; abundance: few; j_gene: TRBJ2-7; v_gene: TRBV15; CDR3nt: TGTGCCACCAGCAGAGGACTAGCGGGGGGGCTCTACGAGCAGTACTTC; CDR3aa: CATSRGLAGGLYEQYF
len: 13; d_gene: .; abundance: .; j_gene: TRBJ1-1; v_gene: TRBV29-1; CDR3nt: TGCAGCGTTGGGTTCGAGGAGAACACTGAAGCTTTCTTT; CDR3aa: CSVGFEENTEAFF
len: 15; d_gene: .; abundance: many; j_gene: TRBJ1-2; v_gene: TRBV5-5; CDR3nt: TGTGCCAGCAGCCAGTGGGACATACCGGGAAATGGCTACACCTTC; CDR3aa: CASSQWDIPGNGYTF
len: 14; d_gene: TRBD1; abundance: few; j_gene: TRBJ1-1; v_gene: TRBV7-2; CDR3nt: TGTGCCAGCAGCTCTGGACAGGGGCCCACTGAAGCTTTCTTT; CDR3aa: CASSSGQGPTEAFF